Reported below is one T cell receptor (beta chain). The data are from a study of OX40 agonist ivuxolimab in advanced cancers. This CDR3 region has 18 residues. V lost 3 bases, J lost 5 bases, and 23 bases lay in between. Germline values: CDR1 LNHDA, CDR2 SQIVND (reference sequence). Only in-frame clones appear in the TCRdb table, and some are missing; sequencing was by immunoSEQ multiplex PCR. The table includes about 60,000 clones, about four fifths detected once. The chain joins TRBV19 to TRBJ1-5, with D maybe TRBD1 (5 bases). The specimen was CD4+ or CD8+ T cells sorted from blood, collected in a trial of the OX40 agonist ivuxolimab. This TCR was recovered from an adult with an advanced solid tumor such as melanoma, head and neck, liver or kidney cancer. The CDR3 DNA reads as TGTGCCAGTAGTATGGGCTCCTCAGGGTCTGTCAGGTATCAGCCCCAGCATTTT. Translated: CASSMGSSGSVRYQPQHF.